This record concerns one T cell receptor beta chain sequence. These data belong to a study of shared clonotypes between healthy human individuals. The naive CD8 population came from CD45RO-negative cells selected for CCR7, without terminally differentiated effector memory CD45RA+ cells. TCRdb's table, derived via immunoSEQ multiplex PCR, lists solely in-frame clones and lacks some. The repertoire includes about 2.2 million clones, about 94% of them detected once, and about 1.7% sits in the top ten. Germline V gene lookup returns CDR1 MNHEY and CDR2 SMNVEV (reference sequence). The J segment lost 1 base and the V segment lost 6 bases, leaving 15 bases of the junction unmatched. The CDR3 extends over 18 amino acids.

The sample comprised naive CD8+ T cells from PBMCs. The chain joins TRBV27 to TRBJ1-3; 7 bases line up with TRBD1. The receptor comes from a man between 18 and 35 years old in good health. Some clones in this sample may be carry-over from other donors' samples. CDR3 in DNA: TGTGCCAGCAGCCGACTAGCGGGCAGGGGGGTATCTGGAAACACCATATATTTT. This codes for CASSRLAGRGVSGNTIYF.